Listed here is a single TCR beta chain. Trimming removed 9 bases from V and 7 bases from J; junction bases left unmatched: 12. The CDR3 runs to 15 residues. CDR1 MDHEN and CDR2 SYDVKM come from the germline V gene. Sequencing used immunoSEQ multiplex PCR; TCRdb keeps in-frame clones, though not all of them. Of some 1,600 clones listed, roughly 67% are singletons. This record belongs to a study of T cells in tumors after PD-1 blockade. The receptor comes from a human donor with cutaneous squamous cell carcinoma. Source: tumor tissue, taken before anti-PD-1 treatment. The chain uses TRBV28 and TRBJ2-2; TRBD1 matches 9 bases. For the CDR3, the DNA is TGTGCCAGTACTTTTTTGGGACAGGGAGGCGGGGAGCTGTTTTTT. Protein: CASTFLGQGGGELFF.